This T cell receptor (beta chain) originates from a study of blood T cell repertoires in COVID-19. About the study: Some COVID-19 samples were acute and others convalescent; all came from the United States, Italy and Spain.

The trim removed 5 bases at V and 1 base at J, leaving 6 bases unmatched. The CDR3 loop spans 15 amino acids. Germline values: CDR1 LNHDA, CDR2 SQIVND (reference sequence). Seattle-derived patients entered the study during active infection and were followed longitudinally. Original data processing: Cell counts per sample came from amplifying reference gene primers. Produced via immunoSEQ multiplex PCR; TCRdb's table is partial and in-frame only. V and J calls and clone size are given by that table; D and trimming were obtained from the DNA. The sample has some 240,000 clones; 82% are singletons. The TCR sequence derives from a woman aged 65 to 85 with COVID-19, enrolled during active disease. This chain joins TRBV19 and TRBJ1-1, with 8 nucleotides matching TRBD1. Sequencing was performed on peripheral blood. DNA of the CDR3: TGTGCCAGTAGTTCAACAGGGGGAGCGAACACTGAAGCTTTCTTT. It is translated as CASSSTGGANTEAFF.